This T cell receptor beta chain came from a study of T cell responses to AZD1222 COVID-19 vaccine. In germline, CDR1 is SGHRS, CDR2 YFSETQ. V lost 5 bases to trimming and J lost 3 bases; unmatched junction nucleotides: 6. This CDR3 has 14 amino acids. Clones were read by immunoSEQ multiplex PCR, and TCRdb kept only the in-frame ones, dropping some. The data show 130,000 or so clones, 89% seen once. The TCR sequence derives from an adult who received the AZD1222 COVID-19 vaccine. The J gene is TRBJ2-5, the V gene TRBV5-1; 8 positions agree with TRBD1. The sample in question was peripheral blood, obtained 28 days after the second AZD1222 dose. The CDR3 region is CASRPQGAEETQYF. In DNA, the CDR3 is TGCGCCAGCAGGCCCCAGGGGGCTGAAGAGACCCAGTACTTC.